Below, 12 T cell receptor beta chains from the same sample are listed, as sequenced in a study of CD4+ T cells in melanoma. Assay: immunoSEQ multiplex PCR; the TCRdb copy retains only in-frame clones and omits some. The table shows about 11,000 clones, with approximately 71% occurring only once. The sequenced sample was cells from a culture (not recorded whether cultured in vitro). The receptors originated from a human donor with melanoma.

The chain carries TRBV30 and TRBJ1-1; 7 nucleotides align to TRBD1. This CDR3 has 15 amino acids. The V gene end was trimmed by 1 base and the J gene end by 4 bases; junction bases not matched to a gene: 9. Germline V gene lookup returns CDR1 GTSNPN and CDR2 SVGIG (reference sequence). The CDR3 DNA follows: TGTGCCTGGAGTGAAGGGGGCGGATATGGCACTGAAGCTTTCTTT. Amino acids: CAWSEGGGYGTEAFF. The full variable domain, completed using reference TRBV30 and TRBJ1-1, is SQTIHQWPATLVQPVGSPLSLECTVEGTSNPNLYWYRQAAGRGLQLLFYSVGIGQISSEVPQNLSASRPQDRQFILSSKKLLLSDSGFYLCAWSEGGGYGTEAFFGQGTRLTVV.

The chain employs TRBV7-8 and TRBJ2-7; a weak D match, TRBD1 (5 bases). The CDR3 has 14 residues. Germline V lookup: CDR1 SGHVS, CDR2 FQNEAQ. V lost 1 base, J lost 2 bases, and 9 bases lay in between. The CDR3 DNA sequence: TGTGCCAGCAGCTTAGGACAGCACACCTACGAGCAGTACTTC. Residues: CASSLGQHTYEQYF.

This chain links TRBV7-2 with TRBJ2-3, with 7 bases lining up with TRBD2. Germline lookup yields CDR1 SGHTA and CDR2 FQGNSA. The CDR3 contains 18 residues. V was clipped by 5 bases and J by 5 bases; unmatched bases: 19. CDR3 bases: TGTGCCAGCAGCGAGAGCTTACTAGCGACACGGCGAGGAGATACGCAGTATTTT. Its translation: CASSESLLATRRGDTQYF.

The V and J genes are TRBV4-1 and TRBJ2-3; D possibly corresponds to TRBD1 (5 bases). CDR3 length: 16 amino acids. The germline CDR1 and CDR2 sequences are MGHRA and YSYEKL. Trimming pared 1 base from V and 1 base from J, leaving 12 bases between. CDR3 loop: CASSQGGILGTDTQYF. In nucleotides, the CDR3 is TGCGCCAGCAGCCAAGGGGGCATCTTGGGCACAGATACGCAGTATTTT.

J is TRBJ2-1 and V is TRBV14, with no clear D. Germline assignment: CDR1 SGHDN and CDR2 FVKESK. Trimming cost V 1 base and J 10 bases, with 11 bases left between them. This CDR3 has 13 residues. The CDR3 is CASSQVLGNEQFF. CDR3 nucleotides: TGTGCCAGCAGCCAAGTCCTAGGGAACGAGCAGTTCTTC.

This rearrangement joins TRBV5-6 to TRBJ2-3; TRBD1 or TRBD2 may be the D gene (5 bases each). Germline CDR1 SGHDT, CDR2 YYEEEE. V was cut by 4 bases and J by 2 bases, with 14 bases left in between. This CDR3 region has 15 residues. CDR3 DNA sequence: TGTGCCAGCAGCGGGGGTTTATTTTCCACAGATACGCAGTATTTT. This codes for CASSGGLFSTDTQYF.

In this sample, this clone turned up once. The chain employs TRBV18 and TRBJ2-1, with a tentative D call TRBD2 (5 bases). The V end lost 0 bases, the J end lost 0 bases, and 6 bases lay between the germline ends. The germline CDR1 and CDR2 sequences are KGHSH and LQKENI. CDR3 length: 15 amino acids. The CDR3: CASSPPGSSYNEQFF. CDR3 sequence (DNA): TGTGCCAGCTCACCACCGGGGAGCTCCTACAATGAGCAGTTCTTC.

The chain uses TRBV4-1 and TRBJ1-2; 7 bases are shared with TRBD1. After removal of 5 bases from V and 5 bases from J, the junction contained 14 bases not matched to a gene. Germline V gene data show CDR1 as MGHRA and CDR2 as YSYEKL. This CDR3 contains 16 residues. The CDR3 region is CASSGEGQLVWYGYTF. The CDR3 DNA reads TGCGCCAGCAGCGGGGAGGGACAGCTCGTTTGGTATGGCTACACCTTC.

The J gene is TRBJ1-2, the V gene TRBV28, with unresolved D. V lost 7 bases to trimming and J lost 7 bases, with 19 bases between them. Germline-derived CDR1 and CDR2 are MDHEN and SYDVKM. This CDR3 comprises 14 residues. This chain's CDR3 is CASIRFWGFGGYTF. Written as DNA, the CDR3 is TGTGCCAGCATTAGGTTCTGGGGTTTCGGTGGCTACACCTTC.

The J gene is TRBJ2-5, the V gene TRBV5-1; possibly TRBD1 for D (6 bases). With 9 bases removed from V and 5 bases from J, the gap between germline ends came to 23 bases. CDR3 length equals 15 residues. From germline, CDR1 is SGHRS and CDR2 YFSETQ. The CDR3 region has the DNA TGCGCCACCAGACCGGGGACACAGGTTTGGGAGACCCAGTACTTC. Protein: CATRPGTQVWETQYF.

This clone occurred a few times. The chain combines TRBV11-2 with TRBJ1-2, with D possibly matching TRBD1 (5 bases). This CDR3 contains 14 residues. Germline CDR1 reads SGHAT; CDR2 reads FQNNGV. Trimming removed 8 bases at V and 0 bases at J, with 13 bases between. In DNA form, the CDR3 reads TGTGCCAGCGGCAGGGCCTTCCCTAACTATGGCTACACCTTC. This encodes CASGRAFPNYGYTF. The full variable domain, in which reference TRBV11-2 and TRBJ1-2 provide the parts outside the CDR3, is EAGVAQSPRYKIIEKRQSVAFWCNPISGHATLYWYQQILGQGPKLLIQFQNNGVVDDSQLPKDRFSAERLKGVDSTLKIQPAKLEDSAVYLCASGRAFPNYGYTFGSGTRLTVV.

The gene calls are TRBV4-2 and TRBJ1-2; no clear D. Between the trimmed V and J ends, which lost 0 bases and 5 bases, there was a span of 13 bases. From germline, CDR1 is LGHNA and CDR2 YNFKEQ. This CDR3 is built from 15 residues. CDR3 coding DNA: TGTGCCAGCAGCCAAGAGACCCTGGTGGGTTATGGCTACACCTTC. This codes for CASSQETLVGYGYTF.